This paragraph reports one T cell receptor (beta chain). This record comes from a study of cytomegalovirus exposure and HLA in healthy donors. CDR1 and CDR2 from the germline V gene are LNHDA and SQIVND (reference sequence). CDR3 length equals 14 residues. V was pared by 4 bases and J by 6 bases, with 6 bases of the junction left unmatched. Use of 60 Vbeta and 13 Jbeta primers characterized the PCR. Sequencing used immunoSEQ multiplex PCR; TCRdb keeps in-frame clones, though not all of them. Of about 190,000 clones listed, roughly 81% are singletons. Input material: PBMCs. This clonotype was sampled from a woman in her 30s in good health and CMV-seropositive. This chain uses TRBV19 with TRBJ2-1, with 7 bases lining up with TRBD1. CDR3 nucleotides: TGTGCCAGTAGTACGATGACAGGGACCAATGAGCAGTTCTTC. This sequence encodes CASSTMTGTNEQFF.